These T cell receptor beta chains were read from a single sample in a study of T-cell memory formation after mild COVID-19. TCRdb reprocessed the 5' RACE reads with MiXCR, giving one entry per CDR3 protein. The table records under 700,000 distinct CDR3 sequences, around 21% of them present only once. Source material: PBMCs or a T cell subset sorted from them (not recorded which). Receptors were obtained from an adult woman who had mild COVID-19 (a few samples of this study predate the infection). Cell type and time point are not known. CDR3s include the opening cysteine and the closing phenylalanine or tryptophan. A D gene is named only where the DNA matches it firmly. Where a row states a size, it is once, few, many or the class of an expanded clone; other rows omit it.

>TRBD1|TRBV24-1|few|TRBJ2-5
TGTGCCACCAGTGATCACCGGACAGGGACAGGGGAGACCCAGTACTTC
CATSDHRTGTGETQYF
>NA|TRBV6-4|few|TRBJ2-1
TGTGCCAGCAGTGTAGGAACGAGTGTGGGGGAGCAGTTCTTC
CASSVGTSVGEQFF
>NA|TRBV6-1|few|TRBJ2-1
TGTGCCAGCAGTAGACGACTAGGTGATGAGCAGTTCTTC
CASSRRLGDEQFF
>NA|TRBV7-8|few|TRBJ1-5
TGTGCCAGCAGCTTAGCGCGTCGGGGTGATGGCAATCAGCCCCAGCATTTT
CASSLARRGDGNQPQHF
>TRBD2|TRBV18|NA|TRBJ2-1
TGTGCCACTCGGACTAGCGGGAGCCTAAATGAGCAGTTCTTC
CATRTSGSLNEQFF
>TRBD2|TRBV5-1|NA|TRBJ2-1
TGCGCCAGCAGCTTGGCCCAGCGGGGGGTATACTACAATGAGCAGTTCTTC
CASSLAQRGVYYNEQFF
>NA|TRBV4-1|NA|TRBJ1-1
TGCGCCAGCAGCCAAGATTGGGGCGGGAACACTGAAGCTTTCTTT
CASSQDWGGNTEAFF
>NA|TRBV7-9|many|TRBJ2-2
TGTGCCAGCAGCTTAGCGGATCGCACCGGGGAGCTGTTTTTT
CASSLADRTGELFF
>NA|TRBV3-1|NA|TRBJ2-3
TGTGCCAGCAGCCAAGGGGCTACCCACCTAGATACGCAGTATTTT
CASSQGATHLDTQYF
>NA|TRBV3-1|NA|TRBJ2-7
TGTGCCAGCAGCCTAACTTACGCGGGCGGAGGCGGCGAGCAGTACTTC
CASSLTYAGGGGEQYF
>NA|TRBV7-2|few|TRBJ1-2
TGTGCCAGCAGCTTGTCTGGGCCCGTCCCCTATGGCTACACCTTC
CASSLSGPVPYGYTF
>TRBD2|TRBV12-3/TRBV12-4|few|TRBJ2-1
TGTGCCAGCAGTTTTGGGAGGGGACGGACCTCCTACAATGAGCAGTTCTTC
CASSFGRGRTSYNEQFF
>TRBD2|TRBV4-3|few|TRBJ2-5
TGCGCCAGCAGCCCTTGGACTAGCGTCGAAGAGACCCAGTACTTC
CASSPWTSVEETQYF
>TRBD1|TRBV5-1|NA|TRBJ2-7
TGCGCCAGCAGCTTGACCCACTGGACAGGAAGGGGGATTTTC
CASSLTHWTGRGIF
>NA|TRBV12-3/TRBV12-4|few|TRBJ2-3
TGTGCCAGCAGTCTCCGGGACTTCCTTCTAGGGCAGTATTTT
CASSLRDFLLGQYF
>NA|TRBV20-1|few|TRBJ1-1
TGCAGTGCTAGAGGGGGCCCTGAAGCTTTCTTT
CSARGGPEAFF
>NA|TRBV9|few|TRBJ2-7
TGTGCCAGCAGCCCCCCGCCGGACAGATACAGCCCCTACGAGCAGTACTTC
CASSPPPDRYSPYEQYF
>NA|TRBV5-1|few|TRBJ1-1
TGCGCCAGCAGCCCGCTGATCTCAGAGACTGAAGCTTTCTTT
CASSPLISETEAFF
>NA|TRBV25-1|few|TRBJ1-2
TGTGCCAGCAGTGAGGGGGGTGGCTACACCTTC
CASSEGGGYTF
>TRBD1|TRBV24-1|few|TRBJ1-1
TGTGCCGTGCGGGGACAGGGAGACACTGAAGCTTTCTTT
CAVRGQGDTEAFF
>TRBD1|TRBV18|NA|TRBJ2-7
TGTGCCAGCTCAGTCACAGGGGGCAGGCCCGGTTACGAGCAGTACTTC
CASSVTGGRPGYEQYF
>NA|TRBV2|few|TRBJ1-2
TGTGCCAGCAGTGAAGCGCTTCAGGGTACGGTGGACTATGGCTACACCTTC
CASSEALQGTVDYGYTF
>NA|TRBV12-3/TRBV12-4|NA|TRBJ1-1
TGTGCCAGCACCAAGGCTACTAACACTGAAGCTTTCTTT
CASTKATNTEAFF
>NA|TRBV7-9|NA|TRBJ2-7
TGTGCCAGCACCCCCCCTAGTGCGGGTGACGAGCAGTACTTC
CASTPPSAGDEQYF
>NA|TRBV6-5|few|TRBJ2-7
TGTGCCAGCAGTTACTCGATTTGGCAGTCCTACGAGCAGTACTTC
CASSYSIWQSYEQYF
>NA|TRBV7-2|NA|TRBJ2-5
TGTGCCAGCAGCTCCGGGGGCGGGCGGCGAGGAGAGACCCAGTACTTC
CASSSGGGRRGETQYF
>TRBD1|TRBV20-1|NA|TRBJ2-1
TGCAGTGCTGGCAGATTCGGGACAGGGTCCGTTGAGCAGTTCTTC
CSAGRFGTGSVEQFF
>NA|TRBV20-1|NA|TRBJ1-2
TGCAGTGCTATCGCAGGGGCCTTACCCCGGGACTATGGCTACACCTTC
CSAIAGALPRDYGYTF
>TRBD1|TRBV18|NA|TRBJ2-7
TGTGCCAGCTCACCTTCTTGGACAGGGGGCTACGAGCAGTACTTC
CASSPSWTGGYEQYF
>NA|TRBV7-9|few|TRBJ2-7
TGTGCCAGTGAATCGGGGGCCTACGAGCAGTACTTC
CASESGAYEQYF
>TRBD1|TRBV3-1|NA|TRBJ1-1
TGTGCCAGCAGCCAACGCGGGACAGACACTGAAGCTTTCTTT
CASSQRGTDTEAFF
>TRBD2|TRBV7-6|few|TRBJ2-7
TGTGCCAGCAGCTTCCACTTAGCGGGAGGGCCCGACGAGCAGTACTTC
CASSFHLAGGPDEQYF
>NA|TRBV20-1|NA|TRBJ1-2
TGCAGTGCTAGAGAGTCGGGCCTTTATGGCTACACCTTC
CSARESGLYGYTF
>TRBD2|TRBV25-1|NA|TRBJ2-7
TGTGCCAGCAGTGAATACGTGGCTAGCGGGGGGGCCTACGAGCAGTACTTC
CASSEYVASGGAYEQYF
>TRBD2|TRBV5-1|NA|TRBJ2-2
TGCGCCAGCAGCTCCGGGGGGGCGGTCACCGGGGAGCTGTTTTTT
CASSSGGAVTGELFF
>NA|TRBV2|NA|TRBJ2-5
TGTGCCAGCAGTAGAGCGTTAGAGACCCAGTACTTC
CASSRALETQYF
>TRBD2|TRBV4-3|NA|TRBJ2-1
TGCGCCAGCAGCCTCACCCCAGGACTAGCGGGAGTTGTCAATGAGCAGTTCTTC
CASSLTPGLAGVVNEQFF
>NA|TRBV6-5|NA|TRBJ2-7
TGTGCCAGCAGTTCCCCGTGGGACGGGATATACGAGCAGTACTTC
CASSSPWDGIYEQYF
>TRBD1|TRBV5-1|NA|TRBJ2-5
TGCGCCAGCAAACCAGGGACAGAAGAGACCCAGTACTTC
CASKPGTEETQYF
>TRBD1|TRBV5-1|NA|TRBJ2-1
TGCGCCAGCAGCTCGCGGGACAGGTCTAGGGATGAGCAGTTCTTC
CASSSRDRSRDEQFF